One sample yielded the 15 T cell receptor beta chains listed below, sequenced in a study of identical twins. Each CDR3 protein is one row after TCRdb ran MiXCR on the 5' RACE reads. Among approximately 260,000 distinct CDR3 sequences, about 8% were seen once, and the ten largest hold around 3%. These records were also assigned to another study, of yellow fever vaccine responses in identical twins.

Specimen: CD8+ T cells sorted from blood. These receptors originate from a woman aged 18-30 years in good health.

The CDR3 nucleotides read TGTGCCAGCAGCTTAGTAATAACCCCCGGGGAGCTGTTTTTT. Its protein product is CASSLVITPGELFF. The chain links TRBV7-9 to TRBJ2-2; no clear D. V dropped 1 base and J dropped 6 bases, with 9 bases sitting between them. The V gene's germline CDR1 is SEHNR and CDR2 FQNEAQ (reference sequence). The CDR3 has 14 residues.

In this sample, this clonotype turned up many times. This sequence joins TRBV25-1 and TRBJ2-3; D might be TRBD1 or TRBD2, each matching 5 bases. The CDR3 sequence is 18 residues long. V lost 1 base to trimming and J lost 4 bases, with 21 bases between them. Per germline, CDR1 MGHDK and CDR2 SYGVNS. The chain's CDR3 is CASSELMAWGISADTQYF. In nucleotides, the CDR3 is TGTGCCAGCAGTGAATTAATGGCCTGGGGGATATCCGCAGATACGCAGTATTTT.

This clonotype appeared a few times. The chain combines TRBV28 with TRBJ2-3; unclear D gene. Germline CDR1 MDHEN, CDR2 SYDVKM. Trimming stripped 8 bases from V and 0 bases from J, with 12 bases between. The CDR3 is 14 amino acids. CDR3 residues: CASGRRSSTDTQYF. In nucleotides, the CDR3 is TGTGCCAGCGGGCGCCGATCTAGCACAGATACGCAGTATTTT.

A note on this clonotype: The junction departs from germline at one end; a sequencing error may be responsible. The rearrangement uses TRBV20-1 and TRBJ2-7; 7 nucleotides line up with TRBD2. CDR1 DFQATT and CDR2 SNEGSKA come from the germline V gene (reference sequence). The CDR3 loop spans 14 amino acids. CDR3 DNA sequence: TGCAGTGCTCCTCCCAGCGGGAAGACCTACGAGCAGCACTTC. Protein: CSAPPSGKTYEQHF.

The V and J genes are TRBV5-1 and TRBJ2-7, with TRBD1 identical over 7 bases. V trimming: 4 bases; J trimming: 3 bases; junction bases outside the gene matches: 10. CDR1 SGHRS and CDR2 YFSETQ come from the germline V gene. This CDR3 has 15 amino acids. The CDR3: CASSPGTVSFYEQYF. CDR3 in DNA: TGCGCCAGCAGCCCCGGGACAGTTTCATTCTACGAGCAGTACTTC.

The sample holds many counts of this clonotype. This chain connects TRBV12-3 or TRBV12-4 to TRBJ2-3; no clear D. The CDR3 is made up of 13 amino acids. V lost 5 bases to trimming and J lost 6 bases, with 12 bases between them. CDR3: CASSVGRSDTQYF. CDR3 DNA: TGTGCCAGCAGTGTCGGGCGGTCGGATACGCAGTATTTT.

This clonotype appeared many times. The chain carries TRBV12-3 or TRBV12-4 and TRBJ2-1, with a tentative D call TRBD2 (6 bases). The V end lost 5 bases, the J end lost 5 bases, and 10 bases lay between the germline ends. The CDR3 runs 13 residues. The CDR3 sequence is CASSPRGDNEQFF. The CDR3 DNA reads TGTGCCAGCAGTCCCCGCGGGGACAATGAGCAGTTCTTC.

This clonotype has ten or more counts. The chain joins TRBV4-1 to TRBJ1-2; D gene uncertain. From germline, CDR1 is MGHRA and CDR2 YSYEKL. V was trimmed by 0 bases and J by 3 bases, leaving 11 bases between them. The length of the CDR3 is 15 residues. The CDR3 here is CASSQDVPSYYGYTF. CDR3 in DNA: TGCGCCAGCAGCCAAGACGTGCCAAGTTACTATGGCTACACCTTC.

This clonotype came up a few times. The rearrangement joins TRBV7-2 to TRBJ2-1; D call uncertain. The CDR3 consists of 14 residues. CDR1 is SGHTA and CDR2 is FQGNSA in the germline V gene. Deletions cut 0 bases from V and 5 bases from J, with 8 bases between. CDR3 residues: CASSLAAGNNEQFF. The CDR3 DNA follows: TGTGCCAGCAGCTTAGCAGCTGGGAACAATGAGCAGTTCTTC.

This chain's CDR3 is CASSPVRLPRFENEQFF. As DNA, the CDR3 is TGTGCCAGCAGTCCCGTACGTCTCCCGCGATTCGAGAATGAGCAGTTCTTC. The chain joins TRBV2 to TRBJ2-1, with unresolved D. CDR3 size: 17 residues. The V end was cut by 5 bases, the J end by 7 bases, with 24 bases between. In germline, CDR1 is SNHLY, CDR2 FYNNEI. The variable domain in full, with the rest retrieved from reference TRBV2 and TRBJ2-1, is EPEVTQTPSHQVTQMGQEVILRCVPISNHLYFYWYRQILGQKVEFLVSFYNNEISEKSEIFDDQFSVERPDGSNFTLKIRSTKLEDSAMYFCASSPVRLPRFENEQFFGPGTRLTVL.

The CDR3 here is CATSRDRQGYSPLHF. Here the CDR3 DNA reads TGTGCCACCAGCAGAGATCGACAGGGGTATTCACCCCTCCACTTT. The chain recombines TRBV15 with TRBJ1-6; 8 bases align to TRBD1. The CDR3 is 15 residues long. Germline trimming cut 0 bases from V and 8 bases from J; bases unmatched to any gene: 3. CDR1 is LNHNV, CDR2 YYDKDF, per germline (reference sequence).

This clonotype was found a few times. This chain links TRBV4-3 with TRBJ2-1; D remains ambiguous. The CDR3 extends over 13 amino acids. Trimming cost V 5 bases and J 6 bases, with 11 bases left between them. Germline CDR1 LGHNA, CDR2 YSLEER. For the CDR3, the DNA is TGCGCCAGCAGCTACGGCCTAGTCAATGAGCAGTTCTTC. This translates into CASSYGLVNEQFF.

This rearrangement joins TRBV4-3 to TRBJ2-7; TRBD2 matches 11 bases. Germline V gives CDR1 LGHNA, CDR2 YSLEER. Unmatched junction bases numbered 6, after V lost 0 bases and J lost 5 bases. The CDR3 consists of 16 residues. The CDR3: CASSQDSLAGGDEQYF. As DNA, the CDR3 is TGCGCCAGCAGCCAAGATTCCCTAGCGGGAGGTGACGAGCAGTACTTC.

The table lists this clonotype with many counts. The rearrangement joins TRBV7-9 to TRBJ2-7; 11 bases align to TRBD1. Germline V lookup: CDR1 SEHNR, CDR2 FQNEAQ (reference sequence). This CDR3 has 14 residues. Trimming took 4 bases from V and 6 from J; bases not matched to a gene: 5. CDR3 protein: CASSWTGGAGEQYF. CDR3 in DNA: TGTGCCAGCAGCTGGACAGGGGGCGCCGGCGAGCAGTACTTC.

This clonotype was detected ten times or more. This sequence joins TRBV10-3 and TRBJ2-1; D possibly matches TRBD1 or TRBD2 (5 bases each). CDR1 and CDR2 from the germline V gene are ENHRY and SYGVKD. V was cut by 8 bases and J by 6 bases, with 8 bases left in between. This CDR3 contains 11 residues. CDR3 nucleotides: TGTGCCATCCATGGGGGCAATGAGCAGTTCTTC. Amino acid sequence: CAIHGGNEQFF.